Below, 20 T cell receptor beta chains from the same sample are listed, as sequenced in a study of blood T cell repertoires in COVID-19. The data were produced by immunoSEQ multiplex PCR, yet TCRdb's version contains in-frame clones alone and is incomplete. The sample has 210,000 or so clones; under 85% are singletons. Source material: peripheral blood. Source of these receptors: a woman aged 80 or over with COVID-19, enrolled during active disease.

This chain joins TRBV28 and TRBJ2-6, with 8 bases lining up with TRBD2. The CDR3 length is 17 residues. Losses at the gene ends were 5 bases for V and 4 bases for J; bases not matched to a gene: 10. Germline assignment: CDR1 MDHEN and CDR2 SYDVKM. As DNA, the CDR3 is TGTGCCAGCAGTCCCCGGGACCGGGGGGGAGGGGCCAACGTCCTGACTTTC. It yields the protein CASSPRDRGGGANVLTF.

J is TRBJ2-1 and V is TRBV5-1; D possibly corresponds to TRBD1 (8 bases). The CDR3 covers 15 residues. Germline lookup yields CDR1 SGHRS and CDR2 YFSETQ. The V end lost 0 bases, the J end lost 6 bases, and 13 bases lay between the germline ends. The CDR3: CASSLDRGGPNEQFF. Here the CDR3 DNA reads TGCGCCAGCAGCTTGGACAGGGGGGGCCCCAATGAGCAGTTCTTC.

This chain's CDR3 is CASSYPPGLATRNEQFF. In DNA form, the CDR3 reads TGTGCCAGCAGTTACCCGCCGGGACTAGCGACGAGGAATGAGCAGTTCTTC. The chain recombines TRBV6-2 or TRBV6-3 with TRBJ2-1; 10 bases are shared with TRBD2. Trimming removed 2 bases from V and 7 bases from J; junction bases left unmatched: 11. The length of the CDR3 is 17 residues. Germline CDR1 is MNHEY and CDR2 is SVGEGT.

The chain uses TRBV9 and TRBJ2-7; TRBD2 might be the D (5 bases). The CDR3 covers 13 residues. The V gene's germline CDR1 is SGDLS and CDR2 YYNGEE. Deletions cut 0 bases from V and 7 bases from J, with 11 bases between. The CDR3 coding sequence is TGTGCCAGCAGCGTAGGTCCTTCGGGAGAGCAGTACTTC. Translation: CASSVGPSGEQYF.

The chain combines TRBV13 with TRBJ1-2; 10 bases are a match to TRBD1. This CDR3 is 14 amino acids long. The ends lost 0 bases at V and 5 bases at J; junction bases unmatched: 0. Per the germline V gene, CDR1 is PRHDT and CDR2 is FYEKMQ (reference sequence). The CDR3 nucleotides are TGTGCCAGCAGCTTAGGGGACAGGGGGTATGGCTACACCTTC. Translated, it gives CASSLGDRGYGYTF.

The V call is TRBV18, the J call TRBJ1-1; 7 bases agree with TRBD1. The CDR3 runs 12 residues. The V segment lost 3 bases and the J segment 10 bases; nucleotides outside the gene matches: 5. Germline CDR1 is KGHSH and CDR2 is LQKENI. CDR3 nucleotides: TGTGCCAGCTCACCCCGACAGGGAGTAGCTTTCTTT. Amino acids: CASSPRQGVAFF.

J is TRBJ2-1 and V is TRBV4-2; TRBD2 might be the D (5 bases). The CDR3 contains 16 residues. Germline V CDR1 and CDR2: LGHNA, YNFKEQ. With 0 bases removed from V and 1 base from J, the gap between germline ends came to 10 bases. CDR3 in amino acids: CASSQDPGISYNEQFF. CDR3 sequence (DNA): TGTGCCAGCAGCCAAGATCCGGGGATATCCTACAATGAGCAGTTCTTC.

V usage is TRBV6-5 and J usage is TRBJ2-5; the D is unclear. CDR1 and CDR2 (germline): MNHEY, SVGAGI. V lost 8 bases to trimming and J lost 1 base, with 8 bases between them. The CDR3 has 12 amino acids. The DNA of the CDR3 is TGTGCCAGCGGCGGATTCCAAGAGACCCAGTACTTC. This gives the protein CASGGFQETQYF.

This chain uses TRBV6-5 with TRBJ1-1, with 10 bases identical to TRBD1. Trimming took 6 bases from V and 11 from J; bases not matched to a gene: 12. The CDR3 contains 14 residues. Germline V gives CDR1 MNHEY, CDR2 SVGAGI. CDR3 nucleotides: TGTGCCAGCAGGGCTGCCGCGGGACAGGGGATGGCTTTCTTT. Amino acid sequence: CASRAAAGQGMAFF.

A few counts support this clone. The genes are TRBV5-4 and TRBJ1-4; no clear D gene. CDR1 is SGHNT, CDR2 YYREEE, per germline (reference sequence). With 2 bases removed from V and 7 bases from J, the gap between germline ends came to 15 bases. This CDR3 contains 15 residues. The CDR3 protein is CASSFVARVGEKLFF. The CDR3 bases are TGTGCCAGCAGCTTTGTAGCGAGGGTGGGTGAAAAACTGTTTTTT. Full variable domain (outside the CDR3, taken from reference TRBV5-4 and TRBJ1-4): ETGVTQSPTHLIKTRGQQVTLRCSSQSGHNTVSWYQQALGQGPQFIFQYYREEENGRGNFPPRFSGLQFPNYSSELNVNALELDDSALYLCASSFVARVGEKLFFGSGTQLSVL.

The genes are TRBV24-1 and TRBJ1-1; D is unresolved. V lost 4 bases, J lost 2 bases, and 10 bases lay in between. There are 14 residues in the CDR3. Germline CDR1 KGHDR, CDR2 SFDVKD. CDR3 coding DNA: TGTGCCACCAGTGACACCCAGGAAAACACTGAAGCTTTCTTT. It translates to CATSDTQENTEAFF.

The chain links TRBV27 to TRBJ2-1; 12 nucleotides line up with TRBD2. J was trimmed by 7 bases and V by 6 bases; bases with no gene match: 4. The CDR3 totals 14 residues. From germline, CDR1 is MNHEY and CDR2 SMNVEV (reference sequence). CDR3 sequence (DNA): TGTGCCAGCAGACTAGCGGGAGGTGGTAATGAGCAGTTCTTC. This sequence encodes CASRLAGGGNEQFF.

There are a few counts of this clone. The chain employs TRBV2 and TRBJ1-6; tentatively, D is TRBD1 (5 bases). This CDR3 has 19 residues. Trimming left V 8 bases short and J 0 bases short, with 23 bases between. Per germline, CDR1 SNHLY and CDR2 FYNNEI. CDR3 coding DNA: TGTGCCAGCCCGCCGGGGAGGAGGGGAAGGAGCTCCTATAATTCACCCCTCCACTTT. Translating it yields CASPPGRRGRSSYNSPLHF.

The V and J genes are TRBV5-6 and TRBJ2-7; weak D call: TRBD2 (6 bases). This CDR3 spans 10 amino acids. V was trimmed by 7 bases and J by 6 bases, leaving 8 bases between them. From germline, CDR1 is SGHDT and CDR2 YYEEEE. The CDR3 coding sequence is TGTGCCAGCCGGGGGACCGAGCAGTACTTC. Its translation is CASRGTEQYF.

V gene TRBV3-1 (or the pseudogene TRBV3-2) combines with J gene TRBJ1-1; D is unresolved. V gave up 4 bases and J gave up 5 bases, with 17 bases separating them. Germline V gives CDR1 LGHDT, CDR2 YNNKEL (reference sequence). This CDR3 contains 15 residues. The CDR3 DNA reads as TGTGCCAGCAGCCGACTGAGTGGCGGGGTGACTGAAGCTTTCTTT. Protein sequence: CASSRLSGGVTEAFF.

J is TRBJ1-4 and V is TRBV4-1; D gene uncertain. CDR3 length equals 16 residues. CDR1 MGHRA and CDR2 YSYEKL come from the germline V gene. V shed 0 bases and J shed 0 bases, with 8 bases lying between them. CDR3 protein: CASSQEIGTTNEKLFF. The CDR3 DNA is TGCGCCAGCAGCCAAGAAATCGGGACAACTAATGAAAAACTGTTTTTT.

This sequence joins TRBV4-2 and TRBJ2-3; TRBD2 agrees at 7 bases. Trimming took 1 base from V and 5 from J; bases not matched to a gene: 3. CDR1 LGHNA and CDR2 YNFKEQ come from the germline V gene. The CDR3 has 14 amino acids. The CDR3 DNA is TGTGCCAGCAGCCAAGGGACTAGTAAAGATACGCAGTATTTT. Translating it yields CASSQGTSKDTQYF.

V and J are TRBV12-3 or TRBV12-4 and TRBJ2-7, with D maybe TRBD1 (6 bases). CDR3 size: 12 residues. V gave up 6 bases and J gave up 5 bases, with 11 bases separating them. CDR3 DNA: TGTGCCAGCAGCACAGGGTTCAACGAGCAGTACTTC. Translation gives CASSTGFNEQYF.

This clone occurred once. The chain carries TRBV5-4 and TRBJ2-1; D may be TRBD2 (6 bases). The germline CDR1 and CDR2 sequences are SGHNT and YYREEE (reference sequence). V was shortened by 7 bases and J by 3 bases, with 17 bases between the two germline ends. The length of the CDR3 is 15 residues. CDR3 residues: CASGPNGGFYNEQFF. The CDR3 bases are TGTGCCAGCGGGCCCAATGGGGGGTTCTACAATGAGCAGTTCTTC.

The rearrangement uses TRBV6-5 and TRBJ2-1; 7 nucleotides match TRBD1. V dropped 0 bases and J dropped 2; count of bases not matched to a gene: 1. CDR3 size: 15 residues. CDR1 MNHEY and CDR2 SVGAGI come from the germline V gene. CDR3 sequence (DNA): TGTGCCAGCAGTTACTCAGGGACAGCCTACAATGAGCAGTTCTTC. Amino acids: CASSYSGTAYNEQFF.